Sequencing of this T cell receptor beta chain was carried out in a study of blood T cell repertoires in COVID-19. On the study more broadly: T cells, B-cell-depleted T cells, or PBMCs supplied cDNA or gDNA.

Some clones are missing from TCRdb's copy, which holds only in-frame ones; the method was immunoSEQ multiplex PCR. This table has approximately 220,000 clones, about 85% appearing once. The CDR3 covers 13 residues. Germline CDR1 MDHEN, CDR2 SYDVKM. Trimming left V 1 base short and J 7 bases short, with 8 bases between. This TCR was sampled from a man in his fifties who had recovered from COVID-19. This chain uses TRBV28 with TRBJ2-4; maybe TRBD1 (6 bases). The sequenced material came from peripheral blood. Here the CDR3 reads CASSLSGVNIQYF. The CDR3 nucleotides read TGTGCCAGCAGTTTATCAGGGGTCAACATTCAGTACTTC.